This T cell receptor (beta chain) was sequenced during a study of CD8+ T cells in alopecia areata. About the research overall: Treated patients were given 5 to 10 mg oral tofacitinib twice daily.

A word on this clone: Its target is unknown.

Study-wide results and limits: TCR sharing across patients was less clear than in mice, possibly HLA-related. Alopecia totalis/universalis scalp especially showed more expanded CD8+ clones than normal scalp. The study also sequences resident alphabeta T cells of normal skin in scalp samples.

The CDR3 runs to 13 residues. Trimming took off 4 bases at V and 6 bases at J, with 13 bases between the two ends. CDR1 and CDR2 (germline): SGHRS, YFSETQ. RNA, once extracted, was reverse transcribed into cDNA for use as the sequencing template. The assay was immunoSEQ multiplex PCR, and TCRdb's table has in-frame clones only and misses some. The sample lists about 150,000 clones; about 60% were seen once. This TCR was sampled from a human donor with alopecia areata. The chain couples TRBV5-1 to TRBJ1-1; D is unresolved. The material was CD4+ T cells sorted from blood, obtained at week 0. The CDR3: CASSPGRRAEAFF. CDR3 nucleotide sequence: TGCGCCAGCAGCCCAGGAAGGCGGGCTGAAGCTTTCTTT.